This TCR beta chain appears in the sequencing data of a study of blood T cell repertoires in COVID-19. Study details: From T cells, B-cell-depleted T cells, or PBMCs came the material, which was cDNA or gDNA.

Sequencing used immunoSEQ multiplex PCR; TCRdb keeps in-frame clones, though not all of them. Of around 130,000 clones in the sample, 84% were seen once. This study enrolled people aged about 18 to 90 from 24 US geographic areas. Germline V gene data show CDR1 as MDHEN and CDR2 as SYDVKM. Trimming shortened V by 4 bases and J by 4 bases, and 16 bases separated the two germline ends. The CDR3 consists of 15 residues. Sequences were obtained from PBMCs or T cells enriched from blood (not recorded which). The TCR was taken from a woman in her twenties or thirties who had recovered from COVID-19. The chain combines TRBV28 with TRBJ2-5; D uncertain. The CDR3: CASSSLAGSAETQYF. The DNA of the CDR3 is TGTGCCAGCAGTTCCCTGGCAGGCTCTGCAGAGACCCAGTACTTC.